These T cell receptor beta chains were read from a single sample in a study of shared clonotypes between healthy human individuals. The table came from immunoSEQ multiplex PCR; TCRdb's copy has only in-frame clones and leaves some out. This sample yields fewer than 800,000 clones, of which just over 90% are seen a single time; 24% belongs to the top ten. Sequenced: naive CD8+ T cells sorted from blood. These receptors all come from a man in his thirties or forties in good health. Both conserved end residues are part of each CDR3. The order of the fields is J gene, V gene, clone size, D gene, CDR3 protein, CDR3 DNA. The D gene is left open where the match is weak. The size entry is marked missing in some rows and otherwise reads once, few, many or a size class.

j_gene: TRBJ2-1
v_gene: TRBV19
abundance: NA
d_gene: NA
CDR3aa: CASSIEAGLSYNEQFF
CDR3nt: TGTGCCAGTAGTATAGAAGCGGGCCTCTCCTACAATGAGCAGTTCTTC

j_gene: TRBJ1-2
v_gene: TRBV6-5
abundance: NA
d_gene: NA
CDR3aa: CASSYAGNRGGYTF
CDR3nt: TGTGCCAGCAGTTACGCGGGGAATCGGGGTGGCTACACCTTC

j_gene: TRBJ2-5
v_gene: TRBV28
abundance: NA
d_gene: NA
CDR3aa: CASSPTTWGTQYF
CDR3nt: TGTGCCAGCAGCCCAACAACGTGGGGGACCCAGTACTTC

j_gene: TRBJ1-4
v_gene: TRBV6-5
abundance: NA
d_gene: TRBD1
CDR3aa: CASSYETGYNEKLFF
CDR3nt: TGTGCCAGCAGTTACGAGACAGGGTATAATGAAAAACTGTTTTTT

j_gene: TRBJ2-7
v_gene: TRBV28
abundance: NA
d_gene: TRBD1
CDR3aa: CATTDRVMPYEQYF
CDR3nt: TGTGCCACCACAGACAGGGTTATGCCCTACGAGCAGTACTTC

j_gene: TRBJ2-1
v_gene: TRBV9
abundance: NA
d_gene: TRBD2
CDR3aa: CASSVASGAYNEQFF
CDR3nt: TGTGCCAGCAGCGTAGCTAGCGGGGCCTACAATGAGCAGTTCTTC

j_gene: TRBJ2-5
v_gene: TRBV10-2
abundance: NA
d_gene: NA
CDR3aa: CASSRDLQETQYF
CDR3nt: TGCGCCAGCAGCAGGGACTTACAAGAGACCCAGTACTTC

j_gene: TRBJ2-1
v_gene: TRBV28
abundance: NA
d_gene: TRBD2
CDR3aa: CASSPGLAENEQFF
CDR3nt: TGTGCCAGCAGTCCGGGACTAGCGGAGAATGAGCAGTTCTTC

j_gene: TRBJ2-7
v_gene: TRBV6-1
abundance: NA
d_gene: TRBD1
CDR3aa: CASSEADRDRNYEQYF
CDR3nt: TGTGCCAGCAGTGAAGCTGACCGGGACAGGAACTACGAGCAGTACTTC

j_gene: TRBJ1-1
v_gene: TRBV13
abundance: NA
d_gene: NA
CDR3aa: CASSLGGGYTEAFF
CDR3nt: TGTGCCAGCAGCTTAGGGGGCGGGTACACTGAAGCTTTCTTT

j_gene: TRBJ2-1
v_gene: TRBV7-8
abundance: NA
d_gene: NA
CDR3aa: CASSPFERSYNEQFF
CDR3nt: TGTGCCAGCAGCCCCTTCGAGCGCTCCTACAATGAGCAGTTCTTC

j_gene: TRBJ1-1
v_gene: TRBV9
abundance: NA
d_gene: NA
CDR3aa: CASSPRRTQNTEAFF
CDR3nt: TGTGCCAGCAGCCCCCGCCGCACACAGAACACTGAAGCTTTCTTT

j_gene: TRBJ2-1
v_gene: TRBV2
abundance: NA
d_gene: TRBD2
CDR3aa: CASSPPGLAYPFF
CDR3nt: TGTGCCAGCAGTCCTCCGGGACTAGCGTATCCGTTCTTC

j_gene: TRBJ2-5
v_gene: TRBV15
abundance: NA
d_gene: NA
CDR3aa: CATRPIAGQETQYF
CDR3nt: TGTGCCACCCGACCGATTGCGGGCCAAGAGACCCAGTACTTC

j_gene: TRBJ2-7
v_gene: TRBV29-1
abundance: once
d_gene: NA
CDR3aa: CSVSDGYEQYF
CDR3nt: TGCAGCGTTTCGGACGGCTACGAGCAGTACTTC

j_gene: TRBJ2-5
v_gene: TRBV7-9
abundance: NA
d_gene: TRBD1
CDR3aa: CASSHLTGTGWETQYF
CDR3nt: TGTGCCAGCAGCCACCTGACCGGGACAGGGTGGGAGACCCAGTACTTC

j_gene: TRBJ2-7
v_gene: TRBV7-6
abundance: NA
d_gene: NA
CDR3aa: CASSLELSYEQYF
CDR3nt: TGTGCCAGCAGCTTAGAACTCTCCTACGAGCAGTACTTC

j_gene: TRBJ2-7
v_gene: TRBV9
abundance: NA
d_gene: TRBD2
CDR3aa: CASSSWDYSYEQYF
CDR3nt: TGTGCCAGCAGCTCCTGGGACTACTCCTACGAGCAGTACTTC

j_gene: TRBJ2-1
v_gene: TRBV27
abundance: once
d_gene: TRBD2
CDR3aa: CASSRTSGNINEQFF
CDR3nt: TGTGCCAGCAGTCGGACTAGCGGGAATATTAATGAGCAGTTCTTC

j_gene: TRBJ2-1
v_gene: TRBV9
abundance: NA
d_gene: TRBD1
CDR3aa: CASSVGQGGDEQFF
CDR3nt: TGTGCCAGCAGCGTAGGACAGGGTGGTGATGAGCAGTTCTTC

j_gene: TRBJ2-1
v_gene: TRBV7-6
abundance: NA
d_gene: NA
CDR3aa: CASSTVLNEQFF
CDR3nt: TGTGCCAGCAGTACTGTCCTCAATGAGCAGTTCTTC

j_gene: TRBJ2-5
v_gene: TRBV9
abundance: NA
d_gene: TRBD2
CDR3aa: CASSVGGTQETQYF
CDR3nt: TGTGCCAGCAGCGTCGGGGGGACGCAAGAGACCCAGTACTTC

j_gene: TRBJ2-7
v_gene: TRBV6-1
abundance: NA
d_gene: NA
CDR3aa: CASSEAGSGYEQYF
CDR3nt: TGTGCCAGCAGTGAGGCCGGGTCGGGCTACGAGCAGTACTTC

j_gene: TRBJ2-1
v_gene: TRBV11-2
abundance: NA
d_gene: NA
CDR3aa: CASSLIRGEGEQFF
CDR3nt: TGTGCCAGCAGCTTAATAAGGGGGGAAGGTGAGCAGTTCTTC

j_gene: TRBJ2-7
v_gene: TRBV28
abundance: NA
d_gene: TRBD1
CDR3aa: CASKSWTGYYEQYF
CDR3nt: TGTGCCAGCAAGTCATGGACAGGGTACTACGAGCAGTACTTC

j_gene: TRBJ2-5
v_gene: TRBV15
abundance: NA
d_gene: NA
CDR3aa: CATKQGEGETQYF
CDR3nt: TGTGCCACAAAACAGGGGGAGGGAGAGACCCAGTACTTC

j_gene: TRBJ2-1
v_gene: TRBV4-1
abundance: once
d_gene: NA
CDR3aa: CASSQVTGRGVDEQFF
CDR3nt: TGCGCCAGCAGCCAAGTAACGGGCAGGGGGGTCGATGAGCAGTTCTTC

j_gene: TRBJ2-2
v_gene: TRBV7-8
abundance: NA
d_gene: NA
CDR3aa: CASSSPPGQSNTGELFF
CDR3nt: TGTGCCAGCAGCTCGCCACCGGGACAATCGAACACCGGGGAGCTGTTTTTT

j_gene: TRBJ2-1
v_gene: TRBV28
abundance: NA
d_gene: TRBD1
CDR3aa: CASSLGTGTYNEQFF
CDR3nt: TGTGCCAGCAGTTTGGGGACAGGGACCTACAATGAGCAGTTCTTC

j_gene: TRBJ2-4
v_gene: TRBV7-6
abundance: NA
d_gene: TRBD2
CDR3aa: CASSSGLAGDEGAKNIQYF
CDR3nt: TGTGCCAGCAGCTCCGGACTAGCGGGAGATGAGGGAGCCAAAAACATTCAGTACTTC

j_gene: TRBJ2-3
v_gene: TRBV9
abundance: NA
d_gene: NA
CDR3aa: CASSEASRPRDTQYF
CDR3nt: TGTGCCAGCAGCGAGGCTAGCAGACCGAGAGATACGCAGTATTTT

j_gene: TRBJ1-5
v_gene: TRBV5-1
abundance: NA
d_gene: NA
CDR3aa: CASQIAREQPQHF
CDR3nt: TGCGCCAGCCAGATTGCAAGGGAGCAGCCCCAGCATTTT

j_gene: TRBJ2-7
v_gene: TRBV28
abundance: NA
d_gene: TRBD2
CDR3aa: CASKGRGGLLYEQYF
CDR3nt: TGTGCCTCTAAGGGGAGGGGAGGATTACTTTACGAGCAGTACTTC

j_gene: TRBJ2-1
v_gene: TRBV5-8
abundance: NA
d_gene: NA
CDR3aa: CASSPRVGLNEQFF
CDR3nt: TGTGCCAGCAGCCCCAGGGTGGGGCTAAATGAGCAGTTCTTC

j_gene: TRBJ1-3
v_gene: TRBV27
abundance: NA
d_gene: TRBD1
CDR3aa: CASSTGGGNTIYF
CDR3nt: TGTGCCAGCAGTACAGGGGGGGGAAACACCATATATTTT

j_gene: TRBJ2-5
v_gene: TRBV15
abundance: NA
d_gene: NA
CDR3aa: CATSRDLETQYF
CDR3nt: TGTGCCACCAGCAGAGATCTCGAGACCCAGTACTTC

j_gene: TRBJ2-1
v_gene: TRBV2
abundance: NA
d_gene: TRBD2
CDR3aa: CASIVSTSGRVENEQFF
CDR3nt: TGTGCCAGCATAGTATCGACTAGCGGGAGGGTCGAAAATGAGCAGTTCTTC

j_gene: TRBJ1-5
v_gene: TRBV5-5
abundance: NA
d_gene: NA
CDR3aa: CASSFRQGSNQPQHF
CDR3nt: TGTGCCAGCAGCTTTCGCCAGGGTAGTAATCAGCCCCAGCATTTT

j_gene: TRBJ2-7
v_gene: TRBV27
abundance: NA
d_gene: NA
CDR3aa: CASSLHRSYEQYF
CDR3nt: TGTGCCAGCAGTTTACACCGTTCGTACGAGCAGTACTTC

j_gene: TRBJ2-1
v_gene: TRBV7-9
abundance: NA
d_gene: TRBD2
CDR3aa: CASSPAWRGGNNEQFF
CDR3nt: TGTGCCAGCAGCCCCGCGTGGAGGGGAGGGAACAATGAGCAGTTCTTC

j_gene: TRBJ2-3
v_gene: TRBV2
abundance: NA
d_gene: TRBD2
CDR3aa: CASSEAIAGVTTDTQYF
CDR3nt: TGTGCCAGCAGTGAAGCAATCGCGGGAGTTACAACAGATACGCAGTATTTT

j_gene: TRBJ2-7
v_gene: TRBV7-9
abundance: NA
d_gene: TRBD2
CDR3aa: CASSATSGPYEQYF
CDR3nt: TGTGCCAGCAGCGCGACTAGCGGACCCTACGAGCAGTACTTC

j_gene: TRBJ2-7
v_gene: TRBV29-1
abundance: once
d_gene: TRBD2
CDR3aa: CSVELAGTYGQYF
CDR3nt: TGCAGCGTTGAGCTAGCGGGAACATACGGGCAGTACTTC